This TCR beta chain came from a study of T cells expressing NK-cell markers. Study overall: The TCR beta repertoires were obtained from sorted CD3+CD56+NKG2C+, CD3+CD56+NKG2C- and CD3+CD56-NKG2C+ T cells. The authors sequenced eight donors, of whom seven were HCMV-seropositive and one was seronegative. Study-wide results and caveats: The HCMV specificity of the expanded NKG2C+ T cell clones stayed unresolved.

TCRdb re-called the 5' RACE reads; one entry per CDR3 protein, DNA not given. The sample spans 140,000 or so distinct CDR3 sequences; the ten largest clones claim around 12%. Germline values: CDR1 SGHNT, CDR2 YYREEE (reference sequence). This CDR3 has 14 residues. Note on this clonotype: As yet, its antigen is unknown.

J is TRBJ2-7 and V is TRBV5-4; TCRdb's D call, TRBD2, is unchecked because there is no DNA. Material: blood T cells: a sorted CD56 or NKG2C T cell subset, CD4+ or CD8+ T cells, or bulk PBMC T cells (not recorded which). This sequence originates from a man in his late teens or twenties in good health. The CDR3 spells CASSLIEGIHEQYF.